The clone carrying this T cell receptor (beta chain) was observed a handful of times. The data were produced by immunoSEQ multiplex PCR, yet TCRdb's version contains in-frame clones alone and is incomplete. The sample yields approximately 390,000 clones, about 87% seen once. The data originate from a study of blood T cell repertoires in COVID-19. Study summary: T cells, B-cell-depleted T cells, or PBMCs provided the cDNA or gDNA that served as material.

CDR1 and CDR2 (germline): MNHEY, SVGAGI. This CDR3 comprises 16 residues. V was cut by 4 bases and J by 4 bases, with 16 bases left in between. What the recovered Cohort 3 donors had was two negative PCRs, clearance, or symptom resolution. The TCR originated in a woman between 45 and 60 years old who had recovered from COVID-19. The sequenced material came from PBMCs or T cells enriched from blood (not recorded which). The V call is TRBV6-5, the J call TRBJ1-4, with D tentatively TRBD1 (5 bases). In DNA form, the CDR3 reads TGTGCCAGCAGTTTCCAGTCTAGGGGCCGTAATGAAAAACTGTTTTTT. This encodes CASSFQSRGRNEKLFF.